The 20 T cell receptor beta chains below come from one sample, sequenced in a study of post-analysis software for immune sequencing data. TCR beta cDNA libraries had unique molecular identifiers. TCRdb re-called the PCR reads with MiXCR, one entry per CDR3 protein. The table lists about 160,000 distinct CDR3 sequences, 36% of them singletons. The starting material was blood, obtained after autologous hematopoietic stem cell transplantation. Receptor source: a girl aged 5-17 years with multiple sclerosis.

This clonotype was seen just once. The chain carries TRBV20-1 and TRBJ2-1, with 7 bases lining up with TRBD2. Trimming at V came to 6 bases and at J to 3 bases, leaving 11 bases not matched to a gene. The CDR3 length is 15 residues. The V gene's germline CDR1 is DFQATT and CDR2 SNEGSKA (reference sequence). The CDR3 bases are TGCAGTGCATGGGGGGGATTAGCCCGCTACAATGAGCAGTTCTTC. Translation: CSAWGGLARYNEQFF.

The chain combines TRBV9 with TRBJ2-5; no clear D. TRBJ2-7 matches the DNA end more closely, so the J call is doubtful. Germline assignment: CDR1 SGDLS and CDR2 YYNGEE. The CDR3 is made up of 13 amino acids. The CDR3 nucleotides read TGTGCCAGCAGCTCCCAGTCGGGCTACGAGCAGTACTTC. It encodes CASSSQSGYEQYF.

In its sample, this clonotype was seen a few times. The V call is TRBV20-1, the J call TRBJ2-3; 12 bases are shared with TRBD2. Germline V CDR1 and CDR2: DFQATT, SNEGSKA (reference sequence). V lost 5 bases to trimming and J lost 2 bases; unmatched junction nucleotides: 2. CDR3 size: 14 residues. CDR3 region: CSAGTSGPTDTQYF. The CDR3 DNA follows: TGCAGTGCTGGGACTAGCGGGCCCACAGATACGCAGTATTTT.

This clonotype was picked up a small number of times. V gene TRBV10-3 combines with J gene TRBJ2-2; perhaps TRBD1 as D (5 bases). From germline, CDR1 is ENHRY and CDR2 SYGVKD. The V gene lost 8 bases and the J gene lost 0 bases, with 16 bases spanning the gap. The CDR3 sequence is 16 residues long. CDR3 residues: CAIGSVGLSNTGELFF. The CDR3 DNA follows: TGTGCCATCGGGTCGGTGGGGCTATCGAACACCGGGGAGCTGTTTTTT.

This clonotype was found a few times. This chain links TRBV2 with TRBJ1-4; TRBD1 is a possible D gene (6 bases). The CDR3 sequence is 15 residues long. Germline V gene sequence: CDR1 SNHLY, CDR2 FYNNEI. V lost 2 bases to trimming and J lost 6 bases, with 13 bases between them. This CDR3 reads CASSETWAGDEKLFF. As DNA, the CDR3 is TGTGCCAGCAGTGAAACATGGGCAGGGGATGAAAAACTGTTTTTT.

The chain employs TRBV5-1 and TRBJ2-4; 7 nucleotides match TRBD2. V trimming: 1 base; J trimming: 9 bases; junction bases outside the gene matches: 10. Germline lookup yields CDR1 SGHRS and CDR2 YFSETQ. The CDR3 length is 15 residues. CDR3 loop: CASSLNGGEGSIQYF. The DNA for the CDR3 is TGCGCCAGCAGCTTGAATGGCGGGGAGGGGAGCATTCAGTACTTC.

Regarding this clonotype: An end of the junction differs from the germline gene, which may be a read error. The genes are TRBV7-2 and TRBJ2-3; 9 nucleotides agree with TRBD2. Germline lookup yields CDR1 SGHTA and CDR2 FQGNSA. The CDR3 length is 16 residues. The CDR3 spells CVSSQGLAWVTDTQYF. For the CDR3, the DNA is TGTGTCAGCAGCCAGGGACTAGCTTGGGTCACAGATACGCAGTATTTT.

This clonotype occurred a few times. The CDR3 nucleotides read TGTGCCAGCAGTACTGGGGCCCTATACGGGGGAGATGAGCAGTTCTTC. Its protein is CASSTGALYGGDEQFF. The chain has TRBV11-2 and TRBJ2-1; TRBD2 might be the D (6 bases). Germline V gene data show CDR1 as SGHAT and CDR2 as FQNNGV. This CDR3 contains 16 residues. V lost 6 bases, J lost 8 bases, and 23 bases lay in between.

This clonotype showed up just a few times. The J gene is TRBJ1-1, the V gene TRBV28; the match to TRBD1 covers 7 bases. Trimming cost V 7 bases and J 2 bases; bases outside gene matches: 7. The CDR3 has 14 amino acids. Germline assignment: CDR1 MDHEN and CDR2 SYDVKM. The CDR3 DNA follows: TGTGCCAGCACCCACAGGGGCGGAAACACTGAAGCTTTCTTT. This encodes CASTHRGGNTEAFF. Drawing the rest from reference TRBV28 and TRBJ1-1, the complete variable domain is DVKVTQSSRYLVKRTGEKVFLECVQDMDHENMFWYRQDPGLGLRLIYFSYDVKMKEKGDIPEGYSVSREKKERFSLILESASTNQTSMYLCASTHRGGNTEAFFGQGTRLTVV.

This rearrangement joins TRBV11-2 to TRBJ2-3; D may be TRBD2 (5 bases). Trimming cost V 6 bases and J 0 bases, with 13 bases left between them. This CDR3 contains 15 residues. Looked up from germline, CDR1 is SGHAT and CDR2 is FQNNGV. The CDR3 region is CASSTWGVSTDTQYF. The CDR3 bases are TGTGCCAGCAGTACTTGGGGAGTCAGCACAGATACGCAGTATTTT.

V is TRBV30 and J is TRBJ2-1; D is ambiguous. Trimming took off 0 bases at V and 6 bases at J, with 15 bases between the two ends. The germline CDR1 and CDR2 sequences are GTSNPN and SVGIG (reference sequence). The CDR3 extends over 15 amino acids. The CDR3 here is CAWSVDSGRANEQFF. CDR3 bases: TGTGCCTGGAGTGTAGATTCAGGCCGGGCCAATGAGCAGTTCTTC.

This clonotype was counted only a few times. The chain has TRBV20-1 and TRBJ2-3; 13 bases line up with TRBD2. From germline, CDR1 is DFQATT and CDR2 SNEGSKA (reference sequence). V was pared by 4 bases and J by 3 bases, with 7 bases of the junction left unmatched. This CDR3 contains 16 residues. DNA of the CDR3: TGCAGTGCTACGCGACTAGCGGGAGGTATAACAGATACGCAGTATTTT. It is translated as CSATRLAGGITDTQYF.

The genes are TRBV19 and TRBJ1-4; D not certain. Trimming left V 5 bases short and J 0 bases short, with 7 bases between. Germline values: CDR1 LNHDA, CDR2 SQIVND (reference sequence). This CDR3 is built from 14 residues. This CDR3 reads CASSLTATNEKLFF. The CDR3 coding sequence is TGTGCCAGTAGTCTAACAGCAACTAATGAAAAACTGTTTTTT.

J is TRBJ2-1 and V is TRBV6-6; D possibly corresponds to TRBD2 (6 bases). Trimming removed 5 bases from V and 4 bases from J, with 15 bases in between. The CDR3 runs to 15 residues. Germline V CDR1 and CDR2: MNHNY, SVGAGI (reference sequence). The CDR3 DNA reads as TGTGCCAGCAGTCCCGGGCTAGCGCAGTACAATGAGCAGTTCTTC. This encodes CASSPGLAQYNEQFF.

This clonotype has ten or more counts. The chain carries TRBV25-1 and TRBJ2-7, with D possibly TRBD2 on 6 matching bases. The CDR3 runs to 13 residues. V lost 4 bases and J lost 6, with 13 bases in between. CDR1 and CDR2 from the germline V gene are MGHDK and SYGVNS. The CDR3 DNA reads TGTGCCAGCAGTGTTCTTGGGGGGAGCGAGCAGTACTTC. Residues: CASSVLGGSEQYF.

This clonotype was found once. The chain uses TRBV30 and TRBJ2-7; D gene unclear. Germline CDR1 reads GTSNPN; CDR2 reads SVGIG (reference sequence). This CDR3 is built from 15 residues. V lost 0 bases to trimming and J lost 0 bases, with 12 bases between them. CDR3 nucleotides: TGTGCCTGGAGTGTAAAACTTCTAAGCTCCTACGAGCAGTACTTC. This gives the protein CAWSVKLLSSYEQYF.

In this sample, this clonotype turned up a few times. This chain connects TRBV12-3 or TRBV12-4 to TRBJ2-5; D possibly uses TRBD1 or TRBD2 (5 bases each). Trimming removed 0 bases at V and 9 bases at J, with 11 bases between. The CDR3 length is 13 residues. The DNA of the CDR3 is TGTGCCAGCAGTTTAGCCGGGGCAGGTGCCCAGTACTTC. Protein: CASSLAGAGAQYF.

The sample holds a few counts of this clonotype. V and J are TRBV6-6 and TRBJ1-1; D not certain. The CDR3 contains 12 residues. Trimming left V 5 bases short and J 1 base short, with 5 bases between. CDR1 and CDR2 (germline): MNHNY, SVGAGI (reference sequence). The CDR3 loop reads CASSISNTEAFF. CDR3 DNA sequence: TGTGCCAGCAGTATCTCGAACACTGAAGCTTTCTTT.

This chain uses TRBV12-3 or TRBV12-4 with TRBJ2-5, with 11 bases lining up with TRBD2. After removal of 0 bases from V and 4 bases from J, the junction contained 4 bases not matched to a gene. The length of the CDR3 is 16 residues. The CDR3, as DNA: TGTGCCAGCAGTTTAGCGTCTAGCGGGGGGCGAGAGACCCAGTACTTC. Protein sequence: CASSLASSGGRETQYF.

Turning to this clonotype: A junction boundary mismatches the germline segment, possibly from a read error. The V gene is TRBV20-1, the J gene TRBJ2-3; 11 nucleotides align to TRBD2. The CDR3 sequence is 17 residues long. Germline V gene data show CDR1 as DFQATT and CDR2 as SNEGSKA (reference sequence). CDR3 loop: CGATEGLTSGKTDTQYF. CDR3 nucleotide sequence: TGCGGTGCTACCGAGGGCCTGACTAGCGGGAAAACAGATACGCAGTATTTT.